Below are 11 T cell receptor beta chains sequenced from a single sample in a study of T-cell memory formation after mild COVID-19. TCRdb processed the 5' RACE reads anew with MiXCR; each CDR3 protein has one entry. Among 120,000 to 150,000 distinct CDR3 sequences, 15% to 20% were seen once, and the ten largest hold under 2.5%. The sequenced sample was PBMCs or a T cell subset sorted from them (not recorded which). The receptors derive from an adult woman who had mild COVID-19 (a few samples of this study predate the infection). Cell type and time point are not known.

V and J are TRBV12-3 or TRBV12-4 and TRBJ2-2; 8 bases align to TRBD1. This CDR3 spans 18 amino acids. V was pared by 5 bases and J by 3 bases, with 14 bases of the junction left unmatched. This chain's CDR3 is CASSPLGQGRGDTGELFF. The CDR3 nucleotides are TGTGCCAGCAGTCCCCTCGGACAGGGTCGGGGAGACACCGGGGAGCTGTTTTTT.

The chain is built from TRBV12-3 or TRBV12-4 and TRBJ2-1; D uncertain. This CDR3 is 11 amino acids long. Trimming took off 2 bases at V and 10 bases at J, with 6 bases between the two ends. The CDR3 protein is CASSLHEEQFF. The CDR3 DNA is TGTGCCAGCAGTTTACACGAGGAGCAGTTCTTC.

This sequence joins TRBV5-5 and TRBJ1-4; D is ambiguous. There are 13 residues in the CDR3. CDR1 and CDR2 (germline): SGHKS, YYEKEE (reference sequence). V was clipped by 4 bases and J by 3 bases, with 7 bases between them. DNA for the CDR3: TGTGCCAGCAGCGGAGGCCCTAATGAAAAACTGTTTTTT. This gives the protein CASSGGPNEKLFF.

The chain joins TRBV11-2 to TRBJ2-7, with 7 bases fitting TRBD1. The trim removed 5 bases at V and 2 bases at J, leaving 3 bases unmatched. CDR1 and CDR2 (germline): SGHAT, FQNNGV. The CDR3 spans 13 residues. The CDR3 region has the DNA TGTGCCAGCAGCCGACAGGGAACCTACGAGCAGTACTTC. This codes for CASSRQGTYEQYF.

This clonotype has ten or more counts. The chain links TRBV5-5 to TRBJ2-3; D unclear. The V end lost 1 base, the J end lost 6 bases, and 21 bases lay between the germline ends. Per the germline V gene, CDR1 is SGHKS and CDR2 is YYEKEE (reference sequence). The CDR3 runs to 17 residues. The CDR3 nucleotides read TGTGCCAGCAGCTTGATTTACGGCGTCCCCCCGGCGGATACGCAGTATTTT. As protein: CASSLIYGVPPADTQYF.

The table lists this clonotype with a few counts. This chain links TRBV5-1 with TRBJ2-6; 7 bases agree with TRBD1. Germline V CDR1 and CDR2: SGHRS, YFSETQ. With V trimmed by 4 bases and J by 2 bases, 3 bases remained unmatched. This CDR3 region has 15 residues. The CDR3: CASSQTGTGANVLTF. The CDR3 coding sequence is TGCGCCAGCAGCCAGACAGGGACTGGGGCCAACGTCCTGACTTTC.

This chain connects TRBV20-1 to TRBJ2-1, with 9 bases matching TRBD2. In germline, CDR1 is DFQATT, CDR2 SNEGSKA (reference sequence). Unmatched junction bases numbered 6, after V lost 3 bases and J lost 6 bases. This CDR3 is 14 amino acids long. The CDR3 nucleotides read TGCAGTGCTAGTTTGGCGGGGGGGGTCAATGAGCAGTTCTTC. This gives the protein CSASLAGGVNEQFF.

This clonotype has a handful of counts. This chain joins TRBV7-2 and TRBJ2-2; no firm D call. There are 14 residues in the CDR3. Trimming removed 4 bases at V and 0 bases at J, with 6 bases between. In germline, CDR1 is SGHTA, CDR2 FQGNSA. The CDR3: CASSSGTNTGELFF. CDR3 nucleotides: TGTGCCAGCAGCTCCGGAACGAACACCGGGGAGCTGTTTTTT.

The chain has TRBV11-2 and TRBJ2-1; D is possibly TRBD2 (7 bases). Trimming removed 1 base from V and 8 bases from J, with 15 bases in between. Germline V gene data show CDR1 as SGHAT and CDR2 as FQNNGV. There are 15 residues in the CDR3. CDR3 sequence: CASSLGRGSGDEQFF. Written as DNA, the CDR3 is TGTGCCAGCAGCTTAGGCAGGGGAAGCGGGGATGAGCAGTTCTTC.

Only a few counts were recorded for this clonotype. This rearrangement joins TRBV6-2 or TRBV6-3 to TRBJ1-1; no definite D call. The germline V and J ends were trimmed by 0 bases and 0 bases, with 5 bases remaining between them. Per germline, CDR1 MNHEY and CDR2 SVGEGT. The CDR3 totals 14 residues. The CDR3 DNA reads as TGTGCCAGCAGTTACTCGTGGGTGAACACTGAAGCTTTCTTT. This codes for CASSYSWVNTEAFF.

The gene calls are TRBV18 and TRBJ1-6; 8 bases align to TRBD1. There are 15 residues in the CDR3. Per the germline V gene, CDR1 is KGHSH and CDR2 is LQKENI. V dropped 3 bases and J dropped 7; count of bases not matched to a gene: 5. DNA of the CDR3: TGTGCCAGCTCACCGGGACAGGCGGTGAATTCACCCCTCCACTTT. Encoded protein: CASSPGQAVNSPLHF.